These 29 T cell receptor beta chains came from one sample sequenced in a study of human thymus T cells. The repertoire was sequenced with immunoSEQ multiplex PCR; TCRdb's copy has only in-frame clones and lacks some. In the table there are 100,000 to 150,000 clones, around 94% of which are singletons. Thymic resections from corrective heart surgery supplied the tissue. The sample consisted of thymus tissue. These receptors all stem from a boy in the first two years of life with a congenital heart defect but otherwise immunologically healthy.

The chain carries TRBV25-1 and TRBJ1-5; a weak D match, TRBD1 (5 bases). Germline lookup yields CDR1 MGHDK and CDR2 SYGVNS. The CDR3 spans 14 residues. Trimming stripped 9 bases from V and 0 bases from J, with 12 bases between. Here the CDR3 reads CARGGGNSNQPQHF. The CDR3, as DNA: TGTGCCAGGGGGGGAGGGAATAGCAATCAGCCCCAGCATTTT.

CDR3 sequence: CASSIGPQGRGKDTQYF. The CDR3 bases are TGTGCCAGTAGTATAGGTCCACAGGGGCGGGGAAAAGATACGCAGTATTTT. This chain connects TRBV19 to TRBJ2-3, with TRBD1 as a possible D gene (7 bases). The germline V and J ends were trimmed by 1 base and 5 bases, with 19 bases remaining between them. Germline values: CDR1 LNHDA, CDR2 SQIVND (reference sequence). The CDR3 contains 17 residues.

A remark on this clone: The CDR3 carries no conserved terminal phenylalanine or tryptophan, so it likely arises from a read error. No DNA is shown, since the ends of the CDR3 on it are uncertain; the CDR3 is the one TCRdb lists. This chain links TRBV6-1 with TRBJ2-4; TRBD2, the table's D call, lacks a check against the DNA. Germline V CDR1 and CDR2: MNHNS, SASEGT. The CDR3 adds up to 11 amino acids, both ends counted. The CDR3 here is CASSPRGAGGP.

The CDR3 loop is CASSLRTSPGELFF. The DNA for the CDR3 is TGTGCCAGCAGCTTGCGGACTAGCCCCGGGGAGCTGTTTTTT. This rearrangement joins TRBV5-4 to TRBJ2-2; 8 positions agree with TRBD2. Per germline, CDR1 SGHNT and CDR2 YYREEE (reference sequence). The CDR3 runs 14 residues. J lost 6 bases, V lost 1 base, and 2 bases had no gene match.

This clone was counted between two and nine times. The chain has TRBV30 and TRBJ1-5; TRBD1 aligns across 7 bases. The CDR3 contains 15 residues. Germline assignment: CDR1 GTSNPN and CDR2 SVGIG (reference sequence). V was pared by 0 bases and J by 4 bases, with 6 bases of the junction left unmatched. The CDR3 here is CAWSVKGQPNQPQHF. DNA for the CDR3: TGTGCCTGGAGTGTAAAGGGACAGCCTAATCAGCCCCAGCATTTT.

This rearrangement joins TRBV6-5 to TRBJ2-2, with 8 positions matching TRBD1. The germline V gene has CDR1 MNHEY and CDR2 SVGAGI. This CDR3 has 15 residues. Trimming removed 2 bases from V and 8 bases from J; junction bases left unmatched: 7. The CDR3 nucleotides are TGTGCCAGCAGTTACGGAGGACAGGGACCGGGGGAGCTGTTTTTT. Protein: CASSYGGQGPGELFF.

The chain carries TRBV28 and TRBJ1-6; perhaps TRBD1 as D (5 bases). The V gene lost 2 bases and the J gene lost 7 bases, with 12 bases spanning the gap. The CDR3 loop spans 15 amino acids. Germline loops: CDR1 MDHEN, CDR2 SYDVKM. CDR3 bases: TGTGCCAGCAGTTTACTGACAGTCTCCAATTCACCCCTCCACTTT. Encoded protein: CASSLLTVSNSPLHF. The whole variable domain, remainder taken from reference TRBV28 and TRBJ1-6, is DVKVTQSSRYLVKRTGEKVFLECVQDMDHENMFWYRQDPGLGLRLIYFSYDVKMKEKGDIPEGYSVSREKKERFSLILESASTNQTSMYLCASSLLTVSNSPLHFGNGTRLTVT.

The CDR3 nucleotides are TGTGCCAGCAGCCGAAACCCCGACAGGGGTGACACTGAAGCTTTCTTT. Its protein is CASSRNPDRGDTEAFF. The gene calls are TRBV28 and TRBJ1-1; TRBD1 agrees at 8 bases. The trim removed 6 bases at V and 3 bases at J, leaving 12 bases unmatched. The CDR3 has 16 amino acids. Germline V CDR1 and CDR2: MDHEN, SYDVKM.

The chain links TRBV4-1 to TRBJ1-5; D gene unclear. Germline V gene lookup returns CDR1 MGHRA and CDR2 YSYEKL. The CDR3 runs 17 residues. With 0 bases removed from V and 7 bases from J, the gap between germline ends came to 19 bases. The CDR3 nucleotides are TGCGCCAGCAGCCAAGATTTCGCAGAGAAGGTAAGCCAGCCCCAGCATTTT. This gives the protein CASSQDFAEKVSQPQHF.

The chain links TRBV2 to TRBJ2-6; 14 nucleotides line up with TRBD2. Germline lookup yields CDR1 SNHLY and CDR2 FYNNEI. This CDR3 spans 20 amino acids. V shed 6 bases, J shed 3 bases, and the junction held 13 bases outside the gene matches. CDR3 DNA: TGTGCCAGCAGGGGGACTAGCGGGGGCCCTGACAAACGTGGGGCCAACGTCCTGACTTTC. It specifies CASRGTSGGPDKRGANVLTF.

The rearrangement joins TRBV6-4 to TRBJ2-2; D possibly uses TRBD1 or TRBD2 (5 bases each). CDR3 size: 16 residues. Trimming shortened V by 5 bases and J by 6 bases, and 19 bases separated the two germline ends. CDR1 MRHNA and CDR2 SNTAGT come from the germline V gene. This CDR3 reads CASSPLGTPEAGELFF. In nucleotides, the CDR3 is TGTGCCAGCAGTCCCCTCGGGACCCCGGAGGCCGGGGAGCTGTTTTTT.

The V call is TRBV11-2, the J call TRBJ1-6, with TRBD1 as a possible D gene (5 bases). There are 18 residues in the CDR3. Trimming took off 5 bases at V and 8 bases at J, with 25 bases between the two ends. The germline V gene has CDR1 SGHAT and CDR2 FQNNGV. The CDR3 region has the DNA TGTGCCAGCAGCAAACCGACGGATCGGGGGGGTTATGATTCACCCCTCCACTTT. Translated: CASSKPTDRGGYDSPLHF. The full variable domain, its missing parts supplied by reference TRBV11-2 and TRBJ1-6, is EAGVAQSPRYKIIEKRQSVAFWCNPISGHATLYWYQQILGQGPKLLIQFQNNGVVDDSQLPKDRFSAERLKGVDSTLKIQPAKLEDSAVYLCASSKPTDRGGYDSPLHFGNGTRLTVT.

This sequence joins TRBV29-1 and TRBJ2-1; 10 nucleotides align to TRBD1. The germline gives CDR1 SQVTM, CDR2 ANQGSEA. CDR3 size: 15 residues. J lost 8 bases, V lost 3 bases, and 10 bases had no gene match. The CDR3: CSVDRLGQGRDEQFF. CDR3 sequence (DNA): TGCAGCGTTGATAGGTTGGGACAGGGGCGGGATGAGCAGTTCTTC.

The DNA of the CDR3 is TGTGCCAGCAGTGGGAAGGGACCGCACAATTCACCCCTCCACTTT. It yields the protein CASSGKGPHNSPLHF. The genes are TRBV28 and TRBJ1-6; maybe TRBD1 (5 bases). CDR1 and CDR2 (germline): MDHEN, SYDVKM. V was cut by 5 bases and J by 7 bases, with 15 bases left in between. This CDR3 comprises 15 residues. Drawing the rest from reference TRBV28 and TRBJ1-6, the complete variable domain is DVKVTQSSRYLVKRTGEKVFLECVQDMDHENMFWYRQDPGLGLRLIYFSYDVKMKEKGDIPEGYSVSREKKERFSLILESASTNQTSMYLCASSGKGPHNSPLHFGNGTRLTVT.

CDR3 nucleotide sequence: TGTGCCAGCAGTGCAAATAAGAAAGGGGAGAACACTGAAGCTTTCTTT. This codes for CASSANKKGENTEAFF. V gene TRBV25-1 combines with J gene TRBJ1-1; D possibly corresponds to TRBD1 (5 bases). In germline, CDR1 is MGHDK, CDR2 SYGVNS. The CDR3 spans 16 residues. With 4 bases removed from V and 1 base from J, the gap between germline ends came to 16 bases.

The gene calls are TRBV5-1 and TRBJ2-5; TRBD2 agrees at 8 bases. V was clipped by 2 bases and J by 5 bases; unmatched bases: 8. This CDR3 has 15 residues. Germline CDR1 SGHRS, CDR2 YFSETQ. DNA of the CDR3: TGCGCCAGCAGCTTAAGGGCGGGGGGAGACGAGACCCAGTACTTC. Protein: CASSLRAGGDETQYF.

The CDR3 DNA reads TGTGCCAGCCGAACAGGTGAAGGGCCAAGGACCCAGTACTTC. Amino acids: CASRTGEGPRTQYF. The rearrangement uses TRBV27 and TRBJ2-5; possible D gene TRBD1, 5 bases. Germline loops: CDR1 MNHEY, CDR2 SMNVEV (reference sequence). V gave up 8 bases and J gave up 7 bases, with 20 bases separating them. The CDR3 consists of 14 residues.

The chain couples TRBV19 to TRBJ2-3, with 8 bases that match TRBD2. The CDR3 spans 15 residues. CDR1 and CDR2 (germline): LNHDA, SQIVND (reference sequence). Losses at the gene ends were 3 bases for V and 4 bases for J; bases not matched to a gene: 6. The CDR3: CASSIGLADADTQYF. As DNA, the CDR3 is TGTGCCAGTAGTATCGGACTAGCTGACGCAGATACGCAGTATTTT.

The chain has TRBV27 and TRBJ2-1; 7 bases are a match to TRBD1. The germline CDR1 and CDR2 sequences are MNHEY and SMNVEV (reference sequence). This CDR3 spans 18 amino acids. V lost 5 bases and J lost 1; bases outside the gene matches: 14. The CDR3 DNA reads TGTGCCAGCAGTCCGAGGGGAAGGGGGCGAGTGTCCTACAATGAGCAGTTCTTC. Translating it yields CASSPRGRGRVSYNEQFF.

This sequence joins TRBV10-3 and TRBJ1-1; possibly TRBD1 for D (5 bases). CDR3 length: 15 amino acids. V was clipped by 3 bases and J by 0 bases, with 11 bases between them. The germline V gene has CDR1 ENHRY and CDR2 SYGVKD. In DNA, the CDR3 is TGTGCCATCAGTGACGGGGGGGAGGTGAACACTGAAGCTTTCTTT. It codes for CAISDGGEVNTEAFF.

About this clone itself: The junction shows a germline mismatch at one end, possibly a read error. V and J are TRBV27 and TRBJ1-2, with 8 positions matching TRBD1. CDR1 and CDR2 (germline): MNHEY, SMNVEV (reference sequence). This CDR3 is 14 amino acids long. The CDR3 here is CASSKGQAPLGQVF. CDR3 sequence (DNA): TGTGCCAGCAGTAAGGGACAGGCCCCCTTGGGGCAAGTCTTC.

The chain couples TRBV28 to TRBJ1-5, with 7 bases aligning to TRBD1. Germline V lookup: CDR1 MDHEN, CDR2 SYDVKM. The ends lost 10 bases at V and 6 bases at J; junction bases unmatched: 12. The CDR3 consists of 14 residues. CDR3 sequence reads: CAIQGGSVGQPQHF. In DNA, the CDR3 is TGTGCCATCCAGGGGGGATCCGTCGGTCAGCCCCAGCATTTT.

The rearrangement uses TRBV28 and TRBJ1-5, with a possible D match to TRBD1 (6 bases). The V gene lost 8 bases and the J gene lost 3 bases, with 26 bases spanning the gap. The CDR3 length is 18 residues. Germline-derived CDR1 and CDR2 are MDHEN and SYDVKM. The CDR3 region is CASEGVYGRIDYNQPQHF. In DNA form, the CDR3 reads TGTGCCAGCGAGGGGGTTTATGGCAGGATCGATTACAATCAGCCCCAGCATTTT.

The chain uses TRBV10-3 and TRBJ1-2; 11 nucleotides align to TRBD1. Germline V gives CDR1 ENHRY, CDR2 SYGVKD. J was trimmed by 5 bases and V by 0 bases; bases with no gene match: 8. The CDR3 sequence is 17 residues long. The chain's CDR3 is CAISESRTGGLLYGYTF. The CDR3 region has the DNA TGTGCCATCAGTGAGTCAAGGACAGGGGGCCTTTTGTATGGCTACACCTTC.

The chain employs TRBV5-6 and TRBJ1-2; maybe TRBD1 (5 bases). Per the germline V gene, CDR1 is SGHDT and CDR2 is YYEEEE. With 3 bases removed from V and 7 bases from J, the gap between germline ends came to 13 bases. The CDR3 runs to 13 residues. The CDR3 loop reads CASSSGTEAGYTF. CDR3 DNA: TGTGCCAGCAGCTCCGGGACGGAGGCTGGCTACACCTTC.

This chain joins TRBV11-2 and TRBJ2-1; TRBD1 is a possible D gene (6 bases). The CDR3 length is 15 residues. V was pared by 6 bases and J by 5 bases, with 17 bases between. Looked up from germline, CDR1 is SGHAT and CDR2 is FQNNGV. This CDR3 is CASRLSGDPDNEQFF. The CDR3 DNA reads TGTGCCAGCAGGCTATCAGGGGACCCCGACAATGAGCAGTTCTTC.

The V and J genes are TRBV7-8 and TRBJ2-7; 8 nucleotides agree with TRBD1. This CDR3 has 14 amino acids. Germline lookup yields CDR1 SGHVS and CDR2 FQNEAQ. Trimming at V came to 5 bases and at J to 6 bases, leaving 9 bases not matched to a gene. DNA of the CDR3: TGTGCCAGCAGCCTCCGGACAGGGTCAGGCGAGCAGTACTTC. It codes for CASSLRTGSGEQYF.

The chain joins TRBV10-3 to TRBJ1-1; D possibly corresponds to TRBD1 (5 bases). The CDR3 has 20 amino acids. Germline assignment: CDR1 ENHRY and CDR2 SYGVKD. V was shortened by 1 base and J by 4 bases, with 28 bases between the two germline ends. Here the CDR3 reads CAISEYAGTARFIDSTEAFF. The CDR3 DNA is TGTGCCATCAGTGAGTATGCCGGGACGGCTAGGTTTATTGATAGCACTGAAGCTTTCTTT.

This chain uses TRBV9 with TRBJ2-1; 7 bases fit TRBD2. The CDR3 consists of 15 residues. V trimming: 0 bases; J trimming: 6 bases; junction bases outside the gene matches: 6. Germline CDR1 is SGDLS and CDR2 is YYNGEE. This chain's CDR3 is CASSVEPSGGNEQFF. The CDR3 DNA is TGTGCCAGCAGCGTAGAGCCTAGCGGTGGCAATGAGCAGTTCTTC.